These 30 T cell receptor beta chains came from one sample sequenced in a study of blood T cell repertoires in COVID-19. The method was immunoSEQ multiplex PCR; TCRdb's version includes in-frame clones alone and lacks a portion of them. The sample has approximately 120,000 clones, about four fifths seen once. Sequencing input: peripheral blood. These receptors originate from a man younger than 45 with COVID-19, enrolled during active disease.

The V call is TRBV6-4, the J call TRBJ2-2, with D perhaps TRBD2 (6 bases). V was trimmed by 5 bases and J by 4 bases, leaving 11 bases between them. The length of the CDR3 is 14 residues. The germline CDR1 and CDR2 sequences are MRHNA and SNTAGT. This CDR3 reads CASSILATTGELFF. The CDR3 DNA reads as TGTGCCAGCAGTATACTAGCCACCACCGGGGAGCTGTTTTTT.

This clone was seen just once. This chain uses TRBV4-1 with TRBJ1-4; 11 positions match TRBD1. Germline V gene lookup returns CDR1 MGHRA and CDR2 YSYEKL. The CDR3 is made up of 16 amino acids. The junction had 6 bases not matched to a gene; V was cut back by 2 bases and J by 7 bases. The CDR3 region has the DNA TGCGCCAGCAGCCAATCCCGTGGACAGGGGGCTGAAAAACTGTTTTTT. Amino acids: CASSQSRGQGAEKLFF.

The chain recombines TRBV28 with TRBJ1-2, with 7 bases identical to TRBD1. This CDR3 is 17 amino acids long. The germline V gene has CDR1 MDHEN and CDR2 SYDVKM. J gave up 3 bases and V 4 bases, and 14 bases lay outside the gene matches. This chain's CDR3 is CASSSSGRGQGDYGYTF. DNA for the CDR3: TGTGCCAGCAGTTCCTCCGGGAGGGGGCAAGGAGACTATGGCTACACCTTC.

The V and J genes are TRBV12-5 and TRBJ2-2, with 8 nucleotides matching TRBD2. CDR1 LGHNT and CDR2 FRNRAP come from the germline V gene. The ends lost 6 bases at V and 5 bases at J; junction bases unmatched: 11. This CDR3 region has 16 residues. CDR3 amino acids: CASGTAGAGDTGELFF. The CDR3 DNA reads TGTGCTAGTGGAACAGCGGGGGCCGGGGATACCGGGGAGCTGTTTTTT.

The V call is TRBV5-6, the J call TRBJ1-6, with D unclear. Trimming took off 7 bases at V and 5 bases at J, with 13 bases between the two ends. This CDR3 is 14 amino acids long. CDR1 SGHDT and CDR2 YYEEEE come from the germline V gene. CDR3 region: CASAAERNNSPLHF. CDR3 in DNA: TGTGCCAGCGCGGCAGAGAGAAATAATTCACCCCTCCACTTT. The variable domain in full, completed from reference TRBV5-6 and TRBJ1-6, reads DAGVTQSPTHLIKTRGQQVTLRCSPKSGHDTVSWYQQALGQGPQFIFQYYEEEERQRGNFPDRFSGHQFPNYSSELNVNALLLGDSALYLCASAAERNNSPLHFGNGTRLTVT.

The rearrangement links TRBV6-6 to TRBJ1-2, with D perhaps TRBD1 (5 bases). Trimming removed 2 bases at V and 2 bases at J, with 9 bases between. Germline CDR1 is MNHNY and CDR2 is SVGAGI (reference sequence). The length of the CDR3 is 14 residues. The CDR3 DNA follows: TGTGCCAGCAGTTACGGGGGAGGGAACTATGGCTACACCTTC. It yields the protein CASSYGGGNYGYTF.

V is TRBV9 and J is TRBJ2-1; 12 bases match TRBD1. The CDR3 covers 15 residues. With V trimmed by 0 bases and J by 7 bases, 2 bases remained unmatched. Germline CDR1 and CDR2: SGDLS and YYNGEE. DNA for the CDR3: TGTGCCAGCAGCGTAGGGGGACAGGGGGCAAATGAGCAGTTCTTC. Translation: CASSVGGQGANEQFF.

This clone was picked up a small number of times. The chain combines TRBV6-1 with TRBJ2-7, with D possibly matching TRBD2 (7 bases). Looked up from germline, CDR1 is MNHNS and CDR2 is SASEGT. Trimming shortened V by 2 bases and J by 2 bases, and 13 bases separated the two germline ends. CDR3 length equals 15 residues. The CDR3 reads CASSEIGGATYEQYF. The CDR3, as DNA: TGTGCCAGCAGTGAAATTGGGGGGGCAACCTACGAGCAGTACTTC.

The rearrangement links TRBV20-1 to TRBJ1-5; D is unclear. V was cut by 3 bases and J by 2 bases, with 5 bases left in between. This CDR3 is 12 amino acids long. Per the germline V gene, CDR1 is DFQATT and CDR2 is SNEGSKA (reference sequence). In DNA, the CDR3 is TGCAGTGCTAGTGCTGGCAATCAGCCCCAGCATTTT. This encodes CSASAGNQPQHF.

The chain combines TRBV7-2 with TRBJ1-2; D call uncertain. The V gene's germline CDR1 is SGHTA and CDR2 FQGNSA. The CDR3 has 14 amino acids. Trimming pared 1 base from V and 7 bases from J, leaving 13 bases between. For the CDR3, the DNA is TGTGCCAGCAGCTTAGGGCTGGGCGCACGTGGCTACACCTTC. Protein product: CASSLGLGARGYTF.

The chain couples TRBV15 to TRBJ2-1, with TRBD2 matching 8 bases. The ends lost 5 bases at V and 5 bases at J; junction bases unmatched: 14. CDR3 length: 17 amino acids. Germline V CDR1 and CDR2: LNHNV, YYDKDF (reference sequence). The CDR3 here is CATSGGGLGGRNNEQFF. CDR3 nucleotides: TGTGCCACCAGCGGGGGGGGACTAGGCGGGAGGAACAATGAGCAGTTCTTC.

The chain has TRBV7-2 and TRBJ2-5; a weak D match, TRBD2 (6 bases). The CDR3 has 14 residues. The germline V gene encodes CDR1 SGHTA and CDR2 FQGNSA. V was cut by 5 bases and J by 5 bases, with 15 bases left in between. DNA of the CDR3: TGTGCCAGCAGCCTCCGACTAGTCGGCGAGACCCAGTACTTC. It specifies CASSLRLVGETQYF.

This chain connects TRBV6-2 or TRBV6-3 to TRBJ2-3; 9 bases match TRBD2. The CDR3 contains 17 residues. Trimming removed 5 bases from V and 8 bases from J; junction bases left unmatched: 17. Germline V gives CDR1 MNHEY, CDR2 SVGEGT. The CDR3 here is CASSPDFMAGGPGTQYF. DNA for the CDR3: TGTGCCAGCAGTCCCGATTTTATGGCGGGGGGGCCAGGTACGCAGTATTTT.

The chain combines TRBV29-1 with TRBJ1-2, with D unclear. V gave up 7 bases and J gave up 0 bases, with 9 bases separating them. The CDR3 totals 12 residues. Per the germline V gene, CDR1 is SQVTM and CDR2 is ANQGSEA. CDR3 DNA sequence: TGCAGCGCCCTAGAACCTAACTATGGCTACACCTTC. Translating it yields CSALEPNYGYTF.

The gene calls are TRBV5-1 and TRBJ2-3, with a tentative D call TRBD2 (6 bases). Germline V lookup: CDR1 SGHRS, CDR2 YFSETQ. This CDR3 is built from 17 residues. V lost 4 bases, J lost 2 bases, and 20 bases lay in between. CDR3 nucleotides: TGCGCCAGCAGCCCCGTAGCGGAGACAGCGATCACAGATACGCAGTATTTT. Translation: CASSPVAETAITDTQYF. The variable domain in full, with the rest retrieved from reference TRBV5-1 and TRBJ2-3, is KAGVTQTPRYLIKTRGQQVTLSCSPISGHRSVSWYQQTPGQGLQFLFEYFSETQRNKGNFPGRFSGRQFSNSRSEMNVSTLELGDSALYLCASSPVAETAITDTQYFGPGTRLTVL.

The V gene is TRBV13, the J gene TRBJ1-1; possibly TRBD1 for D (6 bases). The CDR3 is 13 amino acids. CDR1 and CDR2 from the germline V gene are PRHDT and FYEKMQ (reference sequence). The ends were cut back, 0 bases at V and 8 bases at J, with 10 bases in the middle. CDR3 amino acids: CASSLGVGTEAFF. For the CDR3, the DNA is TGTGCCAGCAGCTTAGGAGTCGGGACAGAAGCTTTCTTT. Full variable domain (rest looked up from reference TRBV13 and TRBJ1-1): AAGVIQSPRHLIKEKRETATLKCYPIPRHDTVYWYQQGPGQDPQFLISFYEKMQSDKGSIPDRFSAQQFSDYHSELNMSSLELGDSALYFCASSLGVGTEAFFGQGTRLTVV.

The chain couples TRBV5-1 to TRBJ1-1; no firm D call. The CDR3 consists of 11 residues. CDR1 is SGHRS, CDR2 YFSETQ, per germline. With 4 bases removed from V and 1 base from J, the gap between germline ends came to 2 bases. DNA of the CDR3: TGCGCCAGCAGCCAGAACACTGAAGCTTTCTTT. Translating it yields CASSQNTEAFF.

This clone was seen a single time. The rearrangement links TRBV6-2 or TRBV6-3 to TRBJ1-1; 7 nucleotides line up with TRBD1. Germline V CDR1 and CDR2: MNHEY, SVGEGT. The CDR3 totals 14 residues. V dropped 4 bases and J dropped 10; count of bases not matched to a gene: 12. The CDR3 DNA is TGTGCCAGCAGTTGGGGCCGAGGGGGCGCCGGAGCTTTCTTT. Its translation is CASSWGRGGAGAFF.

The chain employs TRBV5-1 and TRBJ1-2; D is unresolved. V was trimmed by 0 bases and J by 0 bases, leaving 9 bases between them. CDR1 SGHRS and CDR2 YFSETQ come from the germline V gene. The CDR3 spans 15 residues. CDR3 sequence: CASSLGPQSNYGYTF. The CDR3 nucleotides are TGCGCCAGCAGCTTGGGGCCCCAGTCTAACTATGGCTACACCTTC. The full variable domain, completed using reference TRBV5-1 and TRBJ1-2, is KAGVTQTPRYLIKTRGQQVTLSCSPISGHRSVSWYQQTPGQGLQFLFEYFSETQRNKGNFPGRFSGRQFSNSRSEMNVSTLELGDSALYLCASSLGPQSNYGYTFGSGTRLTVV.

This clone showed up just once. The chain carries TRBV28 and TRBJ2-6; 7 nucleotides align to TRBD2. After removal of 8 bases from V and 7 bases from J, the junction contained 14 bases not matched to a gene. Germline lookup yields CDR1 MDHEN and CDR2 SYDVKM. There are 16 residues in the CDR3. The CDR3: CASRQNGGGSANVLTF. The CDR3 DNA reads TGTGCCAGCCGCCAAAACGGGGGAGGGAGTGCCAACGTCCTGACTTTC.

The sample holds a few counts of this clone. V is TRBV7-6 and J is TRBJ2-7, with D perhaps TRBD2 (6 bases). Germline values: CDR1 SGHVS, CDR2 FNYEAQ. The CDR3 sequence is 13 residues long. Trimming took off 5 bases at V and 7 bases at J, with 15 bases between the two ends. For the CDR3, the DNA is TGTGCCAGCAGCGTAGGAGGGGCGGGGGAGCAGTACTTC. It codes for CASSVGGAGEQYF. Drawing the rest from reference TRBV7-6 and TRBJ2-7, the complete variable domain is GAGVSQSPRYKVTKRGQDVALRCDPISGHVSLYWYRQALGQGPEFLTYFNYEAQQDKSGLPNDRFSAERPEGSISTLTIQRTEQRDSAMYRCASSVGGAGEQYFGPGTRLTVT.

The gene calls are TRBV2 and TRBJ2-1, with 12 bases lining up with TRBD2. This CDR3 has 15 residues. Trimming removed 5 bases from V and 7 bases from J; junction bases left unmatched: 6. Germline CDR1 is SNHLY and CDR2 is FYNNEI. The CDR3 spells CASSPTSGSRNEQFF. Here the CDR3 DNA reads TGTGCCAGCAGTCCGACTAGCGGGAGCAGAAATGAGCAGTTCTTC.

Regarding this clone: This sample includes further DNA sequences coding for the same CDR3. This sequence joins TRBV6-5 and TRBJ2-7, with 10 bases lining up with TRBD1. CDR3 length: 15 residues. Germline trimming cut 0 bases from V and 5 bases from J; bases unmatched to any gene: 4. The V gene's germline CDR1 is MNHEY and CDR2 SVGAGI. The CDR3 reads CASSYSRQGANEQYF. In DNA, the CDR3 is TGTGCCAGCAGTTACTCGAGACAGGGGGCGAACGAGCAGTACTTC.

V and J are TRBV6-2 or TRBV6-3 and TRBJ2-1; D uncertain. V was shortened by 2 bases and J by 4 bases, with 6 bases between the two germline ends. The CDR3 sequence is 13 residues long. The germline gives CDR1 MNHEY, CDR2 SVGEGT. The CDR3 protein is CASSYGLYNEQFF. In DNA form, the CDR3 reads TGTGCCAGCAGTTACGGGCTATACAATGAGCAGTTCTTC.

This clone showed up just a few times. The chain links TRBV5-4 to TRBJ1-4; TRBD1 might be the D (5 bases). With 4 bases removed from V and 8 bases from J, the gap between germline ends came to 21 bases. This CDR3 region has 16 residues. CDR1 and CDR2 from the germline V gene are SGHNT and YYREEE (reference sequence). The CDR3: CASSLRLDSGGEKLFF. The CDR3 DNA is TGTGCCAGCAGCCTCAGACTAGACAGCGGTGGGGAAAAACTGTTTTTT. Using reference TRBV5-4 and TRBJ1-4 for the parts outside the CDR3, the full variable domain is ETGVTQSPTHLIKTRGQQVTLRCSSQSGHNTVSWYQQALGQGPQFIFQYYREEENGRGNFPPRFSGLQFPNYSSELNVNALELDDSALYLCASSLRLDSGGEKLFFGSGTQLSVL.

The chain is built from TRBV7-2 and TRBJ1-2, with 7 bases identical to TRBD1. The CDR3 has 13 residues. Germline CDR1 and CDR2: SGHTA and FQGNSA. Trimming removed 3 bases from V and 8 bases from J; junction bases left unmatched: 6. CDR3 protein: CASSFFPTGGYTF. CDR3 nucleotides: TGTGCCAGCAGCTTTTTCCCGACAGGGGGCTACACCTTC.

The chain has TRBV19 and TRBJ1-5; no clear D. The length of the CDR3 is 15 residues. The V gene lost 5 bases and the J gene lost 0 bases, with 11 bases spanning the gap. Germline V gene sequence: CDR1 LNHDA, CDR2 SQIVND (reference sequence). CDR3 protein: CASSLQRDSNQPQHF. CDR3 nucleotide sequence: TGTGCCAGTAGTTTACAGAGGGATAGCAATCAGCCCCAGCATTTT.

The chain has TRBV6-2 or TRBV6-3 and TRBJ1-2; D is perhaps TRBD1 (6 bases). V was cut by 0 bases and J by 9 bases, with 17 bases left in between. Germline-derived CDR1 and CDR2 are MNHEY and SVGEGT. The CDR3 extends over 15 amino acids. CDR3 sequence: CASSYSTLQGRSYTF. Here the CDR3 DNA reads TGTGCCAGCAGTTACTCCACCCTACAGGGACGGAGCTACACCTTC.

This chain uses TRBV7-2 with TRBJ1-2, with 7 bases matching TRBD1. Germline-derived CDR1 and CDR2 are SGHTA and FQGNSA. The CDR3 spans 13 residues. V shed 5 bases and J 6 bases; nucleotides not matched to a gene: 6. The CDR3 bases are TGTGCCAGCAGCCCGACAGGGAGAAATGGCTACACCTTC. It encodes CASSPTGRNGYTF.

The chain combines TRBV19 with TRBJ1-6, with D tentatively TRBD1 (6 bases). The CDR3 sequence is 13 residues long. Germline V gives CDR1 LNHDA, CDR2 SQIVND (reference sequence). Trimming left V 5 bases short and J 10 bases short, with 12 bases between. CDR3 amino acids: CASSAGVESPLHF. CDR3 nucleotide sequence: TGTGCCAGTAGTGCAGGGGTTGAATCACCCCTCCACTTT.